This T cell receptor beta chain originates from a study of T-cell reconstitution after alpha-beta-depleted transplantation in children. Study-level points and caveats: Recipient T cells and thymic progenitors that survived were the source of the high TCRbeta diversity seen at day 60 in some patients. Approximately two months post-transplant, alpha-beta T cells reportedly originated from several hundred expanded graft clones.

Unique molecular identifiers were incorporated during preparation of the TCRbeta library. TCRdb re-called the PCR reads through MiXCR, storing one row per CDR3 protein. The data show hundreds of thousands of distinct CDR3 sequences, with around 15% seen just once and just under 30% held by the top ten. Trimming left V 2 bases short and J 4 bases short, with 13 bases between. Germline V gene data show CDR1 as MNHEY and CDR2 as SVGAGI. The CDR3 runs to 15 residues. This clonotype was counted a few times. Its antigen is still unknown. The genes are TRBV6-5 and TRBJ2-3, with no clear D. The receptor was isolated from a boy less than two years old who had a stem cell transplant for Wiskott-Aldrich syndrome, so the T cells may come from the graft donor. Sequenced here: PBMCs, mostly from graft donor cells, sampled 360 days after TCRalphabeta/CD19-depleted stem cell transplant. The CDR3 sequence is CASSYDSFEADTQYF. The CDR3 region has the DNA TGTGCCAGCAGTTACGACTCATTCGAAGCAGATACGCAGTATTTT.